Listed below are T cell receptor beta chains from one sample, sequenced in a study of a mutant IDH1 vaccine in newly diagnosed glioma. The antigens of these receptors remain unknown. TCRdb keeps only in-frame clones here, not all; method: immunoSEQ multiplex PCR. The top ten clones hold 0.75% to 0.95% of a sample with about 85,000 clones, approximately 89% of them seen once. This sample comprised PBMCs, obtained from a glioma patient whose treatment included an IDH1 peptide vaccine. Receptors were obtained from a woman aged 50 to 60 with glioma. CDR3s include the opening cysteine and the closing phenylalanine or tryptophan.

v_call	cdr3_aa
TRBV21-1	CASSGQGNEAFF
TRBV7-9	CASSLVGRGQPQHF
TRBV19	CASRRGLLYEQYF
TRBV6-1	CASSWERSSYEQYF
TRBV6-6	CASSYQPSYNEQFF
TRBV6-1	CASSDSRVRDQPQHF
TRBV28	CASSFPAGAGGLYEQYF
TRBV5-1	CASSLTSGGSYEQYF
TRBV7-2	CASSPGLAYNYEQYF
TRBV18	CASSPGQGTYEQYF
TRBV7-9	CASSGQYTYGYTF
TRBV5-1	CASTPSGTGTEKLFF
TRBV5-1	CASSIAGSSYNEQFF
TRBV27	CASSPLNSPLHF
TRBV28	CASSLWSANYGYTF
TRBV21-1	CASSNYGEGSPLHF
TRBV9	CASSTLGQANEKLFF
TRBV28	CASTLRGDGNQPQHF
TRBV6-5	CASSSPGTALHF
TRBV2	CASSERLGVGELFF
TRBV28	CASSLSGDREFF
TRBV6-1	CASSARTEANYGYTF
TRBV2	CASADELGTLLEQYF
TRBV5-6	CASSLRELVYEQYF
TRBV18	CASSLLPGGAHNEQFF
TRBV7-9	CASSHRDTGGTGELFF
TRBV9	CASSLNSNQPQHF
TRBV11-2	CASSLVRGPSTDTQYF
TRBV10-2	CASRGLRDTQYF
TRBV9	CASSRTSGSDEQFF
TRBV10-3	CATQTSGRNTGELFF
TRBV19	CASSIRFSISPYSNQPQHF
TRBV27	CASSLEGNTEAFF
TRBV6-5	CASRPLARRTDTQYF
TRBV27	CASSDGYGYTF
TRBV28	CASSTSGPLYGYTF
TRBV6-5	CASSQQGTEAFF
TRBV9	CASSARGAGRYGYTF
TRBV11-2	CASSLNPAGPYEQYF
TRBV9	CASSVGGRAQGEQFF
TRBV7-7	CASSLGDYNEQFF
TRBV6-1	CASSKGGGLNTGELFF
TRBV10-3	CAISESGQGRETQYF
TRBV11-2	CASSLTGGFVTEAFF
TRBV6-6	CASSYYGRNTGELFF
TRBV6-5	CASSFTRTGINIQYF
TRBV18	CASSRDRNTGELFF
TRBV2	CASTPLGWSYEQYF
TRBV7-8	CASSVRDRFSYEQYF
TRBV30	CAWSAGSETQYF
TRBV27	CASSLEGYNEQFF
TRBV5-8	CASSFTVVYSNQPQHF
TRBV20-1	CSLDRAREQYF
TRBV11-3	CASALGLAGVTDTQYF